The T cell receptor (beta chain) under discussion was sequenced for a study of molecular identifiers for immune sequencing clone quantification. The study's findings and limits: Reportedly, one cell's Jurkat TCR RNA was detected within 1,100,000 naive CD8 cells.

The table lists this clonotype with many counts. Its antigen remains unidentified. TCRdb reprocessed the PCR reads via MiXCR and lists one record per CDR3 protein. The sample yields hundreds of thousands of distinct CDR3 sequences, just under 20% seen once. The sample was naive CD8+ T cells from blood, with Jurkat cell RNA spiked in. The subset was: FACS-sorted CD8+CD4-CCR7+CD45RA+ naive T cells. This TCR was sampled from a human donor in good health. Some libraries in this study had Jurkat cell RNA spiked in.

The CDR3 region is CASSPGVTLYEQYF. Written as DNA, the CDR3 is TGCGCCAGCAGCCCAGGGGTGACCCTCTACGAGCAGTACTTC. The J gene is TRBJ2-7, the V gene TRBV4-1; D is perhaps TRBD1 (6 bases). The CDR3 length is 14 residues. Trimming removed 4 bases at V and 3 bases at J, with 13 bases between. Germline assignment: CDR1 MGHRA and CDR2 YSYEKL.